The 9 T cell receptor beta chains below come from one sample, sequenced in a study of beta chain features in type 1 diabetes listed by TCRdb under 2018. The library was made by the immunoSEQ multiplex PCR assay. All of the isolated RNA was reverse transcribed with the High Capacity cDNA Reverse Transcription Kit, so expressed TCRB transcripts were sequenced. Drawn from immuneACCESS, this table holds only the in-frame rearrangements with V and J called that TCRdb kept. Clones are partly lost; checked studies trace under half to an unresolved V gene and leave the rest unexplained. The sample contains 900,000 or so clones, about a sixth of them found a single time. The ten largest make up 0.02% to 0.03% of the sample. Material: naive CD4+ T cells from blood. The cell subset or site label, as the study defines it: true naive CD4+ T cells. These receptors originate from a woman aged 18-29 years in good health.

This chain joins TRBV2 and TRBJ2-1, with D possibly TRBD2 on 6 matching bases. The CDR3 spans 11 residues. In germline, CDR1 is SNHLY, CDR2 FYNNEI. The V end lost 0 bases, the J end lost 15 bases, and 9 bases lay between the germline ends. The CDR3 loop reads CASSEATSWFF. CDR3 DNA sequence: TGTGCCAGCAGTGAAGCGACTAGTTGGTTCTTC.

A few counts support this clone. This chain uses TRBV5-1 with TRBJ2-5, with 9 bases fitting TRBD2. TRBJ2-7 explains the end of the DNA better; the J call may be wrong. Germline values: CDR1 SGHRS, CDR2 YFSETQ. This CDR3 is built from 13 residues. The CDR3 bases are TGCGCCAGCAGGACTAGCGGTACCTACGAGCAGTACTTC. Protein: CASRTSGTYEQYF.

This clone has just a few counts. The V and J genes are TRBV29-1 and TRBJ2-7, with D maybe TRBD1 (6 bases). Per the germline V gene, CDR1 is SQVTM and CDR2 is ANQGSEA. The CDR3 is 12 residues long. V was shortened by 4 bases and J by 3 bases, with 10 bases between the two germline ends. The CDR3 reads CSVVGTSYEQYF. The DNA for the CDR3 is TGCAGCGTTGTAGGGACAAGCTACGAGCAGTACTTC.

The chain carries TRBV6-6 and TRBJ1-5; D ambiguous. CDR1 and CDR2 from the germline V gene are MNHNY and SVGAGI (reference sequence). This CDR3 is 14 amino acids long. Trimming shortened V by 2 bases and J by 9 bases, and 14 bases separated the two germline ends. CDR3 in amino acids: CASSYTQVTGPQHF. The CDR3 region has the DNA TGTGCCAGCAGTTACACCCAGGTGACTGGGCCCCAGCATTTT.

With regard to this clone: Other DNA sequences in the same sample also yield this CDR3. The chain carries TRBV28 and TRBJ2-7; D is ambiguous. The V gene lost 3 bases and the J gene lost 0 bases, with 12 bases spanning the gap. Germline CDR1 and CDR2: MDHEN and SYDVKM. The CDR3 is 15 amino acids. CDR3 bases: TGTGCCAGCAGTTTCGTTGGGTTAAGCTCCTACGAGCAGTACTTC. This encodes CASSFVGLSSYEQYF. The variable domain in full, with the rest retrieved from reference TRBV28 and TRBJ2-7, is DVKVTQSSRYLVKRTGEKVFLECVQDMDHENMFWYRQDPGLGLRLIYFSYDVKMKEKGDIPEGYSVSREKKERFSLILESASTNQTSMYLCASSFVGLSSYEQYFGPGTRLTVT.

This clone appeared a few times. Other DNA sequences in the sample encode the same CDR3. The CDR3 region is CASSFNSNQPQHF. Written as DNA, the CDR3 is TGTGCCAGCAGCTTCAATAGCAATCAGCCCCAGCATTTT. The V call is TRBV7-2, the J call TRBJ1-5; D is uncertain. Germline V gives CDR1 SGHTA, CDR2 FQGNSA. The CDR3 spans 13 residues. The germline V and J ends were trimmed by 3 bases and 0 bases, with 3 bases remaining between them.

Only a few counts were recorded for this clone. The same CDR3 arises from other DNA sequences in this sample as well. The gene calls are TRBV7-2 and TRBJ2-1, with D unresolved. The V end was cut by 1 base, the J end by 4 bases, with 11 bases between. The CDR3 runs 15 residues. Looked up from germline, CDR1 is SGHTA and CDR2 is FQGNSA. DNA for the CDR3: TGTGCCAGCAGCTTAGGAGTGGGCGGATACAATGAGCAGTTCTTC. This gives the protein CASSLGVGGYNEQFF.

The chain uses TRBV5-1 and TRBJ2-5; D may be TRBD1 (5 bases). Near its end, the DNA agrees better with TRBJ2-7, so the J call may be wrong. This CDR3 is 14 amino acids long. Germline loops: CDR1 SGHRS, CDR2 YFSETQ. The CDR3 coding sequence is TGCGCCAGCAGCTTGAACGTCCAGGGATACGAGCAGTACTTC. Its translation is CASSLNVQGYEQYF.

This chain connects TRBV19 to TRBJ1-2, with D unresolved. The V end was cut by 4 bases, the J end by 2 bases, with 14 bases between. The CDR3 extends over 15 amino acids. CDR1 LNHDA and CDR2 SQIVND come from the germline V gene (reference sequence). CDR3 region: CASSRVTEPNYGYTF. The CDR3 coding sequence is TGTGCCAGTAGTAGGGTCACAGAACCCAACTATGGCTACACCTTC.